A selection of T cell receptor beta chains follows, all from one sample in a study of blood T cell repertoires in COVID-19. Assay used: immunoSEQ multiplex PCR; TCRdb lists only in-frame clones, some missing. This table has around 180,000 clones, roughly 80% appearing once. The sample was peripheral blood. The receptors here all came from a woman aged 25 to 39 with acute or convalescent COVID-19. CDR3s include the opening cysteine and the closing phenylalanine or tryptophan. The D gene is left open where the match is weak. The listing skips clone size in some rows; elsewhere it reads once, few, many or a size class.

cdr3_nt: TGTGCCAGCCGCAGGGGTCTGGGGGAAAAACTGTTTTTT; cdr3_aa: CASRRGLGEKLFF; j_call: TRBJ1-4; clone_size: -; d_call: -; v_call: TRBV6-5; cdr3_length: 13
cdr3_nt: TGCAGTGCTAGTTCTGGTCGGGACTGGGGCACTGAAGCTTTCTTT; cdr3_aa: CSASSGRDWGTEAFF; j_call: TRBJ1-1; clone_size: -; d_call: -; v_call: TRBV20-1; cdr3_length: 15
cdr3_nt: TGTGCCAGCAGCTTGAGGGATAGAGCCTACAATGAGCAGTTCTTC; cdr3_aa: CASSLRDRAYNEQFF; j_call: TRBJ2-1; clone_size: -; d_call: -; v_call: TRBV7-9; cdr3_length: 15
cdr3_nt: TGTGCCAGCAGCTCACAGGCCTACGAGCAGTACTTC; cdr3_aa: CASSSQAYEQYF; j_call: TRBJ2-7; clone_size: -; d_call: -; v_call: TRBV5-6; cdr3_length: 12
cdr3_nt: TGTGCCATCAGTGAGACAGTCTACGGCTACACCTTC; cdr3_aa: CAISETVYGYTF; j_call: TRBJ1-2; clone_size: -; d_call: -; v_call: TRBV10-3; cdr3_length: 12
cdr3_nt: TGTGCCAGCAGTACGAACAAGACTAGCGGGGCCATGGAAAAGGGGACCCAGTACTTC; cdr3_aa: CASSTNKTSGAMEKGTQYF; j_call: TRBJ2-5; clone_size: -; d_call: TRBD2; v_call: TRBV28; cdr3_length: 19
cdr3_nt: TGTGCCAGCAGTGAATCAAGGGGGCTGGGTGAAAAACTGTTTTTT; cdr3_aa: CASSESRGLGEKLFF; j_call: TRBJ1-4; clone_size: -; d_call: TRBD1; v_call: TRBV25-1; cdr3_length: 15
cdr3_nt: TGTGCCAGCAGCGATTTACTTCGGAGCGAGCAGTACTTC; cdr3_aa: CASSDLLRSEQYF; j_call: TRBJ2-7; clone_size: -; d_call: -; v_call: TRBV28; cdr3_length: 13
cdr3_nt: TGTGCCAGCAGCTTGGCTAGCTATAATTCACCCCTCCACTTT; cdr3_aa: CASSLASYNSPLHF; j_call: TRBJ1-6; clone_size: -; d_call: -; v_call: TRBV5-4; cdr3_length: 14
cdr3_nt: TGTGCCAGCAGCTTGGGACAGGGGGCCTCACCCCTCCACTTT; cdr3_aa: CASSLGQGASPLHF; j_call: TRBJ1-6; clone_size: -; d_call: TRBD1; v_call: TRBV5-6; cdr3_length: 14
cdr3_nt: TGTGCCAGCAGGGAACAGCCTAGATGGATCTTC; cdr3_aa: CASREQPRWIF; j_call: TRBJ2-1; clone_size: once; d_call: -; v_call: TRBV2; cdr3_length: 11
cdr3_nt: TGTGCCAGTACCCAAGCCTGGCGGTATGGCTACACCTTC; cdr3_aa: CASTQAWRYGYTF; j_call: TRBJ1-2; clone_size: -; d_call: -; v_call: TRBV19; cdr3_length: 13
cdr3_nt: TGTGCCAGTAGTAGGAGAGACGAGCAGTACTTC; cdr3_aa: CASSRRDEQYF; j_call: TRBJ2-7; clone_size: -; d_call: -; v_call: TRBV19; cdr3_length: 11
cdr3_nt: TGTGCCAGTCCCCTGGAGGGAGACAATGAGCAGTTCTTC; cdr3_aa: CASPLEGDNEQFF; j_call: TRBJ2-1; clone_size: -; d_call: -; v_call: TRBV14; cdr3_length: 13
cdr3_nt: TGCGCCAGCGCCGGGACAGTAAGCTCCTATAATTCACCCCTCCACTTT; cdr3_aa: CASAGTVSSYNSPLHF; j_call: TRBJ1-6; clone_size: -; d_call: TRBD1; v_call: TRBV4-3; cdr3_length: 16
cdr3_nt: TGTGCCAGCAGCTTAGGTCAGGGGCGGTATGGCACTGAAGCTTTCTTT; cdr3_aa: CASSLGQGRYGTEAFF; j_call: TRBJ1-1; clone_size: -; d_call: -; v_call: TRBV7-9; cdr3_length: 16
cdr3_nt: TGCGCCAGCAGCTTGGGGGACAGGCTATCTGGAGAGACCCAGTACTTC; cdr3_aa: CASSLGDRLSGETQYF; j_call: TRBJ2-5; clone_size: -; d_call: TRBD1; v_call: TRBV5-1; cdr3_length: 16
cdr3_nt: TGTGCCAGCAGCTTGGGACAGGGAACCGAAAAACTGTTTTTT; cdr3_aa: CASSLGQGTEKLFF; j_call: TRBJ1-4; clone_size: -; d_call: TRBD1; v_call: TRBV7-9; cdr3_length: 14
cdr3_nt: TGTGCCAGCTCGACTGCCACACGTCAGCCCCAGCATTTT; cdr3_aa: CASSTATRQPQHF; j_call: TRBJ1-5; clone_size: few; d_call: -; v_call: TRBV7-2; cdr3_length: 13
cdr3_nt: TGTGCCAGCAGCTTAGAGGGGCGGGCTAGCGGGCGCCACGAGCAGTACTTC; cdr3_aa: CASSLEGRASGRHEQYF; j_call: TRBJ2-7; clone_size: -; d_call: TRBD2; v_call: TRBV7-2; cdr3_length: 17
cdr3_nt: TGTGCCAGCGGACGGACAGCCTTGCGAGATCGTAACCCCATATATTTT; cdr3_aa: CASGRTALRDRNPIYF; j_call: TRBJ1-3; clone_size: -; d_call: -; v_call: TRBV6-4; cdr3_length: 16
cdr3_nt: TGTGCCAGCAGTTCGAGGACAGGGGATAATTCACCCCTCCACTTT; cdr3_aa: CASSSRTGDNSPLHF; j_call: TRBJ1-6; clone_size: -; d_call: TRBD1; v_call: TRBV28; cdr3_length: 15
cdr3_nt: TGCGCCAGCAGTGTTTCTAGCGGGAGCGGTTATGAGCAGTTCTTC; cdr3_aa: CASSVSSGSGYEQFF; j_call: TRBJ2-1; clone_size: once; d_call: TRBD2; v_call: TRBV10-2; cdr3_length: 15
cdr3_nt: TGTGCCAGCAGCTTAGGGGATAGCGGGAGTAATGAGCAGTTCTTC; cdr3_aa: CASSLGDSGSNEQFF; j_call: TRBJ2-1; clone_size: -; d_call: TRBD2; v_call: TRBV7-9; cdr3_length: 15